This TCR beta chain is drawn from a study of T-cell reconstitution after alpha-beta-depleted transplantation in children. Study findings and constraints: T-cell numbers and diversity, one year after transplant, stemmed largely from T cells that were newly produced.

This clonotype was counted ten times or more. Its antigen is as yet unknown. Unique molecular identifiers were built into the TCRbeta library. TCRdb reprocessed the PCR reads with MiXCR, giving one entry per CDR3 protein. The table records 200,000 to 250,000 distinct CDR3 sequences, about a tenth of them present only once. The sample consisted of PBMCs, taken before TCRalphabeta/CD19-depleted stem cell transplant. This sequence was found in a child under three years old with acute myeloid leukemia, due to receive a stem cell transplant.

DNA for the CDR3: TGTGCCAGCGGCGGGACAGGAATCTATGGCTACACCTTC. It codes for CASGGTGIYGYTF. The chain has TRBV12-3 or TRBV12-4 and TRBJ1-2; 8 nucleotides line up with TRBD1. The V segment lost 8 bases and the J segment 4 bases; nucleotides outside the gene matches: 6. The CDR3 sequence is 13 residues long.